Presented here are 19 T cell receptor beta chains from one specimen sequenced in a study of OX40 agonist ivuxolimab in advanced cancers. Sequencing was performed with immunoSEQ multiplex PCR; in TCRdb, only in-frame clones are kept and a portion is missing. The sample shows fewer than 45,000 clones, about 90% of them seen only once. Sequences were derived from CD4+ or CD8+ T cells sorted from blood, sampled in a trial of the OX40 agonist ivuxolimab. Receptor source: an adult with an advanced solid tumor such as melanoma, head and neck, liver or kidney cancer.

The V gene is TRBV7-2, the J gene TRBJ1-1, with D unclear. Germline V gives CDR1 SGHTA, CDR2 FQGNSA. This CDR3 has 16 amino acids. The V end was cut by 5 bases, the J end by 1 base, with 17 bases between. The CDR3, as DNA: TGTGCCAGCAGCGGCGGGAGAAGGACCGCGAACACTGAAGCTTTCTTT. The encoded protein is CASSGGRRTANTEAFF.

This chain joins TRBV9 and TRBJ2-6; no clear D. Germline loops: CDR1 SGDLS, CDR2 YYNGEE. The CDR3 loop spans 14 amino acids. Trimming removed 4 bases from V and 0 bases from J, with 5 bases in between. DNA for the CDR3: TGTGCCAGCAGCTCAGACTCTGGGGCCAACGTCCTGACTTTC. This encodes CASSSDSGANVLTF.

This rearrangement joins TRBV7-6 to TRBJ2-2; 9 bases match TRBD1. Per the germline V gene, CDR1 is SGHVS and CDR2 is FNYEAQ. The CDR3 length is 17 residues. V dropped 5 bases and J dropped 0; count of bases not matched to a gene: 7. The DNA of the CDR3 is TGTGCCAGCAGCCCAGACAGGGGGACCGCGAACACCGGGGAGCTGTTTTTT. Residues: CASSPDRGTANTGELFF.

This chain uses TRBV11-3 with TRBJ2-7; D unresolved. Germline lookup yields CDR1 SGHNT and CDR2 YENEEA. The CDR3 extends over 14 amino acids. The V gene lost 1 base and the J gene lost 3 bases, with 10 bases spanning the gap. CDR3 in DNA: TGTGCCAGCAGCTTAGGAGGTGGGGTCTACGAGCAGTACTTC. It codes for CASSLGGGVYEQYF.

The chain couples TRBV7-9 to TRBJ1-6, with a tentative D call TRBD1 (5 bases). CDR1 and CDR2 (germline): SEHNR, FQNEAQ (reference sequence). Trimming took 5 bases from V and 10 from J, leaving 15 bases between them. The CDR3 length is 14 residues. CDR3 coding DNA: TGTGCCAGCAGCCAGGGTTGGGGTGACTCACCCCTCCACTTT. Protein: CASSQGWGDSPLHF.

This chain connects TRBV7-2 to TRBJ2-7; a possible D gene is TRBD2 (6 bases). Germline V gene sequence: CDR1 SGHTA, CDR2 FQGNSA. The CDR3 runs to 16 residues. Trimming removed 5 bases from V and 1 base from J, with 18 bases in between. CDR3: CASSHTAVGGSYEQYF. CDR3 coding DNA: TGTGCCAGCAGCCACACGGCCGTCGGGGGTTCCTACGAGCAGTACTTC.

The genes are TRBV30 and TRBJ2-7; unclear D gene. Per germline, CDR1 GTSNPN and CDR2 SVGIG (reference sequence). The V gene lost 1 base and the J gene lost 1 base, with 14 bases spanning the gap. This CDR3 is built from 15 residues. In DNA, the CDR3 is TGTGCCTGGAGTGCTCAAGGACCTATATCCTACGAGCAGTACTTC. Translated: CAWSAQGPISYEQYF.

This chain connects TRBV4-3 to TRBJ2-1; 9 positions match TRBD2. The germline V gene encodes CDR1 LGHNA and CDR2 YSLEER. V shed 2 bases, J shed 8 bases, and the junction held 22 bases outside the gene matches. This CDR3 comprises 20 residues. The chain's CDR3 is CASSQKKGGPGTSLGDEQFF. Written as DNA, the CDR3 is TGCGCCAGCAGCCAAAAAAAGGGGGGCCCCGGGACTAGCCTCGGGGATGAGCAGTTCTTC.

The chain combines TRBV7-2 with TRBJ1-1; D remains unclear. The CDR3 sequence is 14 residues long. Trimming cost V 1 base and J 1 base, with 7 bases left between them. Looked up from germline, CDR1 is SGHTA and CDR2 is FQGNSA. CDR3 sequence reads: CASSLVRGNTEAFF. DNA for the CDR3: TGTGCCAGCAGCTTAGTCCGGGGGAACACTGAAGCTTTCTTT. Drawing the rest from reference TRBV7-2 and TRBJ1-1, the complete variable domain is GAGVSQSPSNKVTEKGKDVELRCDPISGHTALYWYRQSLGQGLEFLIYFQGNSAPDKSGLPSDRFSAERTGGSVSTLTIQRTQQEDSAVYLCASSLVRGNTEAFFGQGTRLTVV.

The V gene is TRBV19, the J gene TRBJ1-1; 7 bases map to TRBD1. The CDR3 covers 15 residues. V lost 5 bases and J lost 3; bases outside the gene matches: 9. The germline V gene has CDR1 LNHDA and CDR2 SQIVND (reference sequence). The CDR3 protein is CASSGARGAYTEAFF. CDR3 nucleotide sequence: TGTGCCAGTAGTGGGGCCAGGGGGGCGTACACTGAAGCTTTCTTT.

This clone has a single count. This rearrangement joins TRBV29-1 to TRBJ2-5, with D perhaps TRBD2 (7 bases). Per the germline V gene, CDR1 is SQVTM and CDR2 is ANQGSEA. The CDR3 loop spans 13 amino acids. V lost 0 bases and J 5 bases, leaving 10 bases between the germline ends. CDR3 amino acids: CSVEEGRGETQYF. CDR3 in DNA: TGCAGCGTTGAAGAGGGGAGGGGGGAGACCCAGTACTTC. The full variable domain, with the rest looked up from reference TRBV29-1 and TRBJ2-5, is SAVISQKPSRDICQRGTSLTIQCQVDSQVTMMFWYRQQPGQSLTLIATANQGSEATYESGFVIDKFPISRPNLTFSTLTVSNMSPEDSSIYLCSVEEGRGETQYFGPGTRLLVL.

The V gene is TRBV10-3, the J gene TRBJ1-6; D is possibly TRBD1 (5 bases). The CDR3 contains 16 residues. Germline V gives CDR1 ENHRY, CDR2 SYGVKD. V lost 0 bases to trimming and J lost 6 bases, with 12 bases between them. The CDR3 sequence: CAISESWGCRNSPLHF. The CDR3 DNA follows: TGTGCCATCAGTGAGTCTTGGGGCTGCCGTAATTCACCCCTCCACTTT.

The CDR3, as DNA: TGTGCCAGCAGCGCAATGCCGGGACAGGGGGCGCCTGTAACGCAGTTCTTC. As protein: CASSAMPGQGAPVTQFF. This rearrangement joins TRBV9 to TRBJ2-1; 12 nucleotides align to TRBD1. The CDR3 runs to 17 residues. CDR1 and CDR2 (germline): SGDLS, YYNGEE. The J segment lost 12 bases and the V segment lost 3 bases, leaving 16 bases of the junction unmatched.

The CDR3 bases are TGCAGCGTTGCAAAAGGGGGGAACACTGAAGCTTTCTTT. Protein sequence: CSVAKGGNTEAFF. This chain connects TRBV29-1 to TRBJ1-1; D perhaps matches TRBD1 (6 bases). Trimming took 4 bases from V and 1 from J, leaving 10 bases between them. Germline lookup yields CDR1 SQVTM and CDR2 ANQGSEA. The CDR3 sequence is 13 residues long.

The chain employs TRBV5-7 and TRBJ2-7; TRBD1 aligns across 9 bases. TRBV5-7 belongs to the ORF category, with a function that is uncertain. J lost 0 bases, V lost 4 bases, and 2 bases had no gene match. The CDR3 is 14 residues long. The CDR3 DNA is TGTGCCAGCAGCCGGACAGGGGACTCCTACGAGCAGTACTTC. Its protein product is CASSRTGDSYEQYF.

The sample holds one count of this clone. The chain has TRBV27 and TRBJ2-3; the match to TRBD2 covers 9 bases. This CDR3 contains 15 residues. In germline, CDR1 is MNHEY, CDR2 SMNVEV (reference sequence). The J segment lost 1 base and the V segment lost 5 bases, leaving 4 bases of the junction unmatched. CDR3 in DNA: TGTGCCAGCAGTCTTCAGCGGGGGGGCACAGATACGCAGTATTTT. The encoded protein is CASSLQRGGTDTQYF.

The V and J genes are TRBV6-6 and TRBJ2-7; 7 positions agree with TRBD1. V gave up 4 bases and J gave up 3 bases; unmatched junction bases: 6. From germline, CDR1 is MNHNY and CDR2 SVGAGI (reference sequence). This CDR3 has 14 residues. The CDR3 protein is CASSSSNRGYEQYF. As DNA, the CDR3 is TGTGCCAGCAGTTCTTCCAACAGGGGCTACGAGCAGTACTTC.

The gene calls are TRBV6-5 and TRBJ2-2; 7 nucleotides align to TRBD1. Per germline, CDR1 MNHEY and CDR2 SVGAGI. The V and J ends lost 6 bases and 0 bases, in that order; junction bases with no gene match: 1. The length of the CDR3 is 14 residues. CDR3 DNA: TGTGCCAGCAGCCAGGGGGCGAACACCGGGGAGCTGTTTTTT. It is translated as CASSQGANTGELFF.

The sample holds one count of this clone. The chain links TRBV10-3 to TRBJ2-1, with 9 bases that match TRBD2. CDR1 and CDR2 from the germline V gene are ENHRY and SYGVKD. This CDR3 region has 14 residues. After removal of 4 bases from V and 7 bases from J, the junction contained 5 bases not matched to a gene. DNA for the CDR3: TGTGCCATCAGTGTTAGCGGGGGAGGAAATGAGCAGTTCTTC. Encoded protein: CAISVSGGGNEQFF.